This TCR beta chain is from a study of T cell responses to AZD1222 COVID-19 vaccine. Germline V gene lookup returns CDR1 LGHDT and CDR2 YNNKEL (reference sequence). This CDR3 spans 15 amino acids. The ends were cut back, 5 bases at V and 2 bases at J, with 10 bases in the middle. Assay used: immunoSEQ multiplex PCR; TCRdb lists only in-frame clones, some missing. Of 150,000 to 200,000 clones in the sample, 85% to 95% were seen once. The TCR comes from an adult in good health. Material: peripheral blood, obtained on day 0 of AZD1222 vaccination. V and J are TRBV3-1 (or the pseudogene TRBV3-2) and TRBJ2-6; maybe TRBD1 (6 bases). CDR3 nucleotide sequence: TGTGCCAGCAGCGTACAGGGTACTGGGGCCAACGTCCTGACTTTC. This translates into CASSVQGTGANVLTF.